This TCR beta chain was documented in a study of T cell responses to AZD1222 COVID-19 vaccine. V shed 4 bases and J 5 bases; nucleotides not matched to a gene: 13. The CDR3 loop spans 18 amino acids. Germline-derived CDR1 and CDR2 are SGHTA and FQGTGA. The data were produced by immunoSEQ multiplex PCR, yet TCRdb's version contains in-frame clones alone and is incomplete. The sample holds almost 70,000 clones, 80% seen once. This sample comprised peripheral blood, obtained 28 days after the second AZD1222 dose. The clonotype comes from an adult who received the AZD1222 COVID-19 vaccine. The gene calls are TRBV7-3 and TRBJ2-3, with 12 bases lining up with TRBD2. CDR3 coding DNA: TGTGCCAGCAGCTCCCCCTCTAGCGGGGGGGCCGGGGGAGATACGCAGTATTTT. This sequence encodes CASSSPSSGGAGGDTQYF.